The clone carrying this T cell receptor beta chain has just one count. This entry belongs to a study of blood T cell repertoires in COVID-19. Study-wide context: Sample material is recorded as cDNA or gDNA derived from T cells, B-cell-depleted T cells, or PBMCs.

The cohort comprised adults aged roughly 18 to 95 years residing in about 25 US areas. Only in-frame clones appear in the TCRdb table, and some are missing; sequencing was by immunoSEQ multiplex PCR. The data show 400,000 or so clones, with roughly 86% seen just once and more than 2% held by the top ten. Trimming removed 7 bases from V and 11 bases from J, with 17 bases in between. Germline V gene lookup returns CDR1 LNHDA and CDR2 SQIVND (reference sequence). The CDR3 has 12 amino acids. The receptor comes from a woman aged 40 to 50 with acute COVID-19. V gene TRBV19 combines with J gene TRBJ1-1; D call uncertain. Specimen: PBMCs or T cells enriched from blood (not recorded which). CDR3 residues: CASTPGPLGAFF. CDR3 sequence (DNA): TGTGCCAGTACCCCTGGCCCACTGGGCGCTTTCTTT. The entire variable domain, with the rest obtained from reference TRBV19 and TRBJ1-1, is as follows: DGGITQSPKYLFRKEGQNVTLSCEQNLNHDAMYWYRQDPGQGLRLIYYSQIVNDFQKGDIAEGYSVSREKKESFPLTVTSAQKNPTAFYLCASTPGPLGAFFGQGTRLTVV.